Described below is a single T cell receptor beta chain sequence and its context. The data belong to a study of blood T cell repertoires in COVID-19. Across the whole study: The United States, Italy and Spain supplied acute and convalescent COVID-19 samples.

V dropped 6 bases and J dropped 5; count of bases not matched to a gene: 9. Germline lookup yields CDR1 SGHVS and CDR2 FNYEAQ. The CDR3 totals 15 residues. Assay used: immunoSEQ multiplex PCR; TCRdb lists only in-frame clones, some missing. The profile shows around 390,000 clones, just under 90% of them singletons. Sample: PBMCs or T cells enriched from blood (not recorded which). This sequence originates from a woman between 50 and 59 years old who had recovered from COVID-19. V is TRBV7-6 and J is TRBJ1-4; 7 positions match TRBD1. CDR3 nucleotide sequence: TGTGCCAGCAGTCGATCGGGACAGCCAAATGAAAAACTGTTTTTT. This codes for CASSRSGQPNEKLFF.